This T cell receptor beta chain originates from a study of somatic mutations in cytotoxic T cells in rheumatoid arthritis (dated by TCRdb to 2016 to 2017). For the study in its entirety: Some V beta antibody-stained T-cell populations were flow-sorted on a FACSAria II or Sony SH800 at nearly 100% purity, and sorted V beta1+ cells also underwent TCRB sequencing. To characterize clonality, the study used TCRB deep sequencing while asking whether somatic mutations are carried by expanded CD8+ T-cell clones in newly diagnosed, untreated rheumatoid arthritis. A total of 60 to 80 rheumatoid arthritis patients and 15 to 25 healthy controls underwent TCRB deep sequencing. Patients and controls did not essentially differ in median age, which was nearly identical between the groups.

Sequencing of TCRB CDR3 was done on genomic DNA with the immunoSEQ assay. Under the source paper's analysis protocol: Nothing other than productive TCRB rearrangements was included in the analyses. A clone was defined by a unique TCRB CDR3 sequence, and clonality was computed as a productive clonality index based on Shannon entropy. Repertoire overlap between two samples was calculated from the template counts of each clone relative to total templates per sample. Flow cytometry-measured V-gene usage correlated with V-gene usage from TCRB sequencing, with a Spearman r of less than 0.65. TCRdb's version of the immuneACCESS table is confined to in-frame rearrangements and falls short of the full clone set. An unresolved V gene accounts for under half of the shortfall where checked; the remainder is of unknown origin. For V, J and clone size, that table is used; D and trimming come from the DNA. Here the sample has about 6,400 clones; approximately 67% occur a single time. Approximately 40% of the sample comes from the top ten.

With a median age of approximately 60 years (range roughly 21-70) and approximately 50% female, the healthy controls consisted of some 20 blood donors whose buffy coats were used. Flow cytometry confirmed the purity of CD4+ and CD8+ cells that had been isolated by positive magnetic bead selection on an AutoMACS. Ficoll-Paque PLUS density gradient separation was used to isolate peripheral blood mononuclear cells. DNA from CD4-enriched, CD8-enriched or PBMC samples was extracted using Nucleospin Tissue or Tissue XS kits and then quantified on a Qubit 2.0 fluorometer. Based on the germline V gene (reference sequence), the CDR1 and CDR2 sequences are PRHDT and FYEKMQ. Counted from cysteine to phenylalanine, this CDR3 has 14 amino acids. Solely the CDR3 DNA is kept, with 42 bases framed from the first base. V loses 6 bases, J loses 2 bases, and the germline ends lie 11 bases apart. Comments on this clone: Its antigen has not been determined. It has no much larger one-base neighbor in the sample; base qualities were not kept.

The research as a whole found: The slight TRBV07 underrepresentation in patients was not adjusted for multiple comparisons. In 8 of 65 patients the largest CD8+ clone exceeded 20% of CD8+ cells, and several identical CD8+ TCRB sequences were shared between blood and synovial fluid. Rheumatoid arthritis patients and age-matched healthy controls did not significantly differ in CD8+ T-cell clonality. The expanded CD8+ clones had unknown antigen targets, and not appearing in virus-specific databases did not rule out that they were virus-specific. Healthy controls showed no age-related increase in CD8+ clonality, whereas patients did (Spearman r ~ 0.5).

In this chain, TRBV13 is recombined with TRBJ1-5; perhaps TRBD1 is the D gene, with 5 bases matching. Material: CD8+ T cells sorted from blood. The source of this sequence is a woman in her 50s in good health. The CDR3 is CASSYRGRNQPQHF. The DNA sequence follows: TGTGCCAGCAGTTATAGGGGCCGCAATCAGCCCCAGCATTTT.